This TCR beta chain was recorded in a study of human T cells and chemical hapten exposure. The CDR3 consists of 16 residues. V lost 0 bases to trimming and J lost 0 bases, with 6 bases between them. Germline V CDR1 and CDR2: LGHNA, YSLEER. TCRdb reprocessed the RACE reads with MiXCR, giving one entry per CDR3 protein. The data show about 180,000 distinct CDR3 sequences, approximately 29% seen once. The time point here: pre-sensitization, week 0. Treatment: therapeutic diphenylcyclopropenone sensitization with weekly scalp DPC. This clonotype was observed a handful of times. The source material was whole blood, sampled in connection with sensitization to the hapten diphenylcyclopropenone (DPC). The TCR was taken from a woman in her thirties with alopecia areata. Some clones in this sample may be carry-over from other donors' samples. The rearrangement joins TRBV4-3 to TRBJ2-6; no clear D gene. CDR3 amino acids: CASSQDRYSGANVLTF. In nucleotides, the CDR3 is TGCGCCAGCAGCCAAGACAGATACTCTGGGGCCAACGTCCTGACTTTC.